This T cell receptor (beta chain) was recorded in a study of glioma-infiltrating T cells. Trimming took off 0 bases at V and 9 bases at J, with 9 bases between the two ends. Looked up from germline, CDR1 is MNHEY and CDR2 is SVGEGT. The CDR3 has 13 amino acids. This clonotype was counted a few times. The antigen remains unidentified. Whole-study findings and limits: Gliomas, especially low-grade, showed above-expected tissue-blood divergence; non-neoplastic patients showed below. Tissue and blood shared very few CDR3 sequences.

TCR alpha and beta CDR3 regions were amplified from RNA using iRepertoire nested multiplex PCR. One-step reverse transcription and amplification started from about 100-400 ng of tissue mRNA or PBMC total RNA. TCRdb itself ran the multiplex PCR reads through MiXCR, one entry per CDR3 protein. Of more than 110,000 distinct CDR3 sequences listed, about 39% are singletons. The genes are TRBV6-2 or TRBV6-3 and TRBJ2-1; D remains ambiguous. The sequencing sample was made of glioma tissue, nonneoplastic brain tissue, or PBMCs (not recorded which). This sequence was found in a human donor with low-grade glioma or glioblastoma, undergoing nonglioma brain surgery, or in good health (not recorded which). This CDR3 is CASSYSYLAEQFF. The CDR3 DNA follows: TGTGCCAGCAGTTACTCTTATTTGGCTGAGCAGTTCTTC.